The 10 T cell receptor beta chains presented below share a single source sample, sequenced in a study of shared clonotypes between healthy human individuals. Assay: immunoSEQ multiplex PCR; the TCRdb copy retains only in-frame clones and omits some. The table lists over 2 million clones, 85% to 95% of them singletons, with 0.3% to 0.45% in the top ten. The sample comprised naive CD4+ T cells from PBMCs. Subset of the sample: CD45RA+ positively selected. The origin of the receptors is a man aged 18 to 29 in good health. Some clones in this sample may be carry-over from other donors' samples.

Note on this clone: The conserved phenylalanine or tryptophan is not found at the CDR3 terminus, so this likely reflects a read error. The V gene is TRBV2, the J gene TRBJ1-1, with TRBD1 identical over 8 bases. Germline loops: CDR1 SNHLY, CDR2 FYNNEI. J was trimmed by 7 bases and V by 8 bases; bases with no gene match: 12. The CDR3 has 14 residues. CDR3 amino acids: CASGRQGTPVEAFL. CDR3 in DNA: TGTGCCAGCGGCCGACAGGGGACTCCTGTTGAAGCTTTCCTT.

This chain connects TRBV18 to TRBJ2-7; 9 nucleotides line up with TRBD1. The germline CDR1 and CDR2 sequences are KGHSH and LQKENI. The CDR3 loop spans 15 amino acids. The J segment lost 4 bases and the V segment lost 3 bases, leaving 7 bases of the junction unmatched. CDR3 amino acids: CASSPRQGEPYEQYF. The CDR3 DNA is TGTGCCAGCTCACCGCGACAGGGGGAACCATACGAGCAGTACTTC.

This chain connects TRBV5-5 to TRBJ1-3; D might be TRBD1 (6 bases). The V gene's germline CDR1 is SGHKS and CDR2 YYEKEE (reference sequence). The CDR3 is made up of 16 amino acids. V was shortened by 4 bases and J by 1 base, with 15 bases between the two germline ends. The CDR3 region is CASSPGGALSGNTIYF. CDR3 nucleotides: TGTGCCAGCAGCCCGGGGGGCGCATTGTCTGGAAACACCATATATTTT.

V gene TRBV28 combines with J gene TRBJ2-7, with D unresolved. V shed 9 bases and J shed 6 bases, with 18 bases lying between them. Germline V gene lookup returns CDR1 MDHEN and CDR2 SYDVKM. CDR3 size: 13 residues. CDR3 region: CASRSGVWGEQYF. CDR3 nucleotides: TGTGCCAGTCGCTCGGGTGTGTGGGGCGAGCAGTACTTC.

CDR3: CASKGGRDRIQETQYF. The DNA for the CDR3 is TGTGCCAGCAAAGGGGGGCGGGACAGGATCCAAGAGACCCAGTACTTC. This rearrangement joins TRBV25-1 to TRBJ2-5, with 8 nucleotides matching TRBD1. Germline V gives CDR1 MGHDK, CDR2 SYGVNS. The CDR3 is 16 amino acids. With 7 bases clipped from V and 1 base from J, the junction kept 11 bases outside the gene matches.

V is TRBV4-1 and J is TRBJ1-2; possible D gene TRBD1, 5 bases. The CDR3 spans 15 residues. The V and J ends lost 1 base and 8 bases respectively, with 17 bases between them. Germline CDR1 and CDR2: MGHRA and YSYEKL. CDR3 region: CASSQVPPGADGYTF. CDR3 nucleotides: TGCGCCAGCAGCCAAGTCCCCCCTGGGGCTGACGGCTACACCTTC.

This clone has a single count. The same CDR3 can be traced to other DNA sequences in this sample. The gene calls are TRBV19 and TRBJ1-4, with 7 bases fitting TRBD1. Germline V gene sequence: CDR1 LNHDA, CDR2 SQIVND (reference sequence). The length of the CDR3 is 13 residues. V dropped 6 bases and J dropped 8; count of bases not matched to a gene: 6. CDR3 coding DNA: TGTGCCAGTAGAGGGACAGATAGAGAAAAACTGTTTTTT. This encodes CASRGTDREKLFF. Based on the CDR3 plus reference TRBV19 and TRBJ1-4, the full variable domain is DGGITQSPKYLFRKEGQNVTLSCEQNLNHDAMYWYRQDPGQGLRLIYYSQIVNDFQKGDIAEGYSVSREKKESFPLTVTSAQKNPTAFYLCASRGTDREKLFFGSGTQLSVL.

The chain combines TRBV19 with TRBJ1-1; TRBD1 matches 7 bases. Germline V gene sequence: CDR1 LNHDA, CDR2 SQIVND (reference sequence). V dropped 4 bases and J dropped 4; count of bases not matched to a gene: 6. This CDR3 has 14 amino acids. CDR3 sequence: CASSSYDRVTEAFF. In DNA, the CDR3 is TGTGCCAGTAGTAGCTATGACAGGGTCACTGAAGCTTTCTTT.

The chain joins TRBV18 to TRBJ2-5, with 8 bases that match TRBD1. Unmatched junction bases numbered 19, after V lost 2 bases and J lost 5 bases. Germline assignment: CDR1 KGHSH and CDR2 LQKENI. CDR3 length: 19 amino acids. The CDR3 sequence is CASSPSLTPDREFYETQYF. The CDR3, as DNA: TGTGCCAGCTCACCATCCCTCACCCCGGACAGGGAGTTTTACGAGACCCAGTACTTC.

The chain joins TRBV5-1 to TRBJ1-1; TRBD1 might be the D (5 bases). There are 14 residues in the CDR3. CDR1 is SGHRS, CDR2 YFSETQ, per germline. Trimming left V 0 bases short and J 4 bases short, with 10 bases between. CDR3 nucleotides: TGCGCCAGCAGCTTGGATAGAGGGGTCACTGAAGCTTTCTTT. The encoded protein is CASSLDRGVTEAFF.